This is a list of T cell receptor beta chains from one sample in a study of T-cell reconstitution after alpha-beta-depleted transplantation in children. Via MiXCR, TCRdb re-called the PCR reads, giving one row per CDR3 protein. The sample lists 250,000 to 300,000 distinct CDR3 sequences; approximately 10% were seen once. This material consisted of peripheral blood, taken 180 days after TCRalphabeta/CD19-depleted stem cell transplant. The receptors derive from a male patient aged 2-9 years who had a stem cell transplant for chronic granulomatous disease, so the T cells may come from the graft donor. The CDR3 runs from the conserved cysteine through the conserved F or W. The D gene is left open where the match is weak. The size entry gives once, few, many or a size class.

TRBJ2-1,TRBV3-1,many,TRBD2,CASSHEGLAGVNEQFF,TGTGCCAGCAGCCATGAGGGACTAGCGGGAGTCAATGAGCAGTTCTTC
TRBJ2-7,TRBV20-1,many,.,CSGRHKGQTYEQYF,TGCAGTGGCCGGCACAAGGGACAAACCTACGAGCAGTACTTC
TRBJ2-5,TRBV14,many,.,CASSGQPQETQYF,TGTGCCAGCAGCGGCCAGCCCCAAGAGACCCAGTACTTC
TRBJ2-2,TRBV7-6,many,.,CASSPNDPGELFF,TGTGCCAGCAGCCCGAACGACCCCGGGGAGCTGTTTTTT
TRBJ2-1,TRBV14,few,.,CASSPSRVRGYNEQFF,TGTGCCAGCAGCCCGTCGAGGGTGAGGGGCTACAATGAGCAGTTCTTC
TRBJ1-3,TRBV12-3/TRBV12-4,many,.,CASSPRNTIYF,TGTGCCAGCAGTCCAAGAAACACCATATATTTT
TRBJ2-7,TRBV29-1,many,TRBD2,CSATRWGGDNEQYF,TGCAGCGCCACAAGATGGGGGGGGGATAACGAGCAGTACTTC
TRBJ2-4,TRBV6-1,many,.,CASSRRELTKNIQYF,TGTGCCAGCAGTAGGAGGGAGTTGACCAAAAACATTCAGTACTTC
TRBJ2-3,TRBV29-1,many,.,CSVVSSTQYF,TGCAGCGTGGTTTCCTCTACGCAGTATTTT
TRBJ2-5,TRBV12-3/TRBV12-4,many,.,CASGSGEETQYF,TGTGCCAGCGGATCAGGCGAGGAGACCCAGTACTTC
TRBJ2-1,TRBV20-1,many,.,CSATPASAYNEQFF,TGCAGTGCTACCCCGGCTAGCGCGTACAATGAGCAGTTCTTC